The rows below give T cell receptor beta chains drawn from one sample of a study of blood T cell repertoires in COVID-19. Using immunoSEQ multiplex PCR, the repertoire was profiled, and TCRdb retains in-frame clones only, with some absent. The data contain under 300,000 clones, less than 90% of them singletons. Sequencing was done on a sample of peripheral blood. Receptor source: a woman in her 30s with COVID-19, enrolled during active disease. Both conserved end residues are part of each CDR3. The D gene is left open where the match is weak. Size is omitted from some rows. Given values are once, few, many or a class for expanded clones.

clone size	J gene	V gene	D gene	CDR3 DNA	CDR3 protein
NA	TRBJ2-5	TRBV4-1	TRBD2	TGCGCCAGCAGCAATCCGCTAGCGGGGGGCCGGGAGACCCAGTACTTC	CASSNPLAGGRETQYF
NA	TRBJ2-7	TRBV27	NA	TGTGCCAGCAGCTCCTCTGGGCACGAGCAGTACTTC	CASSSSGHEQYF
NA	TRBJ1-1	TRBV20-1	NA	TGCAGTGCCCACCTGGACACGGGAGCTTTCTTT	CSAHLDTGAFF
NA	TRBJ1-2	TRBV6-5	NA	TGTGCCAGCAGTTACTCCGGGGCAGGGGTGGAAGGCTACACCTTC	CASSYSGAGVEGYTF
NA	TRBJ1-6	TRBV3-1/TRBV3-2	TRBD1	TGTGCCAGCAGCGTCCGGGACAGGAATTCACCCCTCCACTTT	CASSVRDRNSPLHF
NA	TRBJ1-6	TRBV28	TRBD1	TGTGCCAGCAGTTTGCGGGGACAGGGGAGGTCACCCCTCCACTTT	CASSLRGQGRSPLHF
NA	TRBJ2-7	TRBV6-1	NA	TGTGCCAGCAGTGAAACAGATACCTACGAGCAGTACTTC	CASSETDTYEQYF
NA	TRBJ1-4	TRBV6-1	NA	TGTGCCAGCAGTGCAGCAGGCGCGGGTAATGAAAAACTGTTTTTT	CASSAAGAGNEKLFF
NA	TRBJ2-7	TRBV28	TRBD1	TGTGCCAGCAGTTCCCGGACAGGGGACGGGGGGCAGTACTTC	CASSSRTGDGGQYF
NA	TRBJ1-5	TRBV15	NA	TGTGCCACCAGCAGAGATAATGATCAGCCCCAGCATTTT	CATSRDNDQPQHF
NA	TRBJ1-5	TRBV2	NA	TGTGCCAGCAGTGACCGAGGACAGATCAATCAGCCCCAGCATTTT	CASSDRGQINQPQHF
NA	TRBJ1-6	TRBV19	NA	TGTGCCAGTAGTATAGGGCAGGGGTGGAATTCACCCCTCCACTTT	CASSIGQGWNSPLHF
NA	TRBJ2-5	TRBV3-1/TRBV3-2	NA	TGTGCCAGCAGCCACTTTGGTTTCCCCGGGGAGACCCAGTACTTC	CASSHFGFPGETQYF
NA	TRBJ2-3	TRBV2	TRBD2	TGTGCCAGCAGTTCTCGGGGGAGGGGCACAGATACGCAGTATTTT	CASSSRGRGTDTQYF
once	TRBJ2-1	TRBV18	NA	TGTGCCAGCTCATTTCACGGTGGTACCTACAATGAGCAGTTCTTC	CASSFHGGTYNEQFF
NA	TRBJ1-1	TRBV18	TRBD1	TGTGCCAGCTCACCCGGCTGGGCAGGGGGCCCTAACACTGAAGCTTTCTTT	CASSPGWAGGPNTEAFF
NA	TRBJ1-5	TRBV19	TRBD1	TGTGCCAGTAGTTACTGGGGAGGACAGGGCAGCAATCAGCCCCAGCATTTT	CASSYWGGQGSNQPQHF
once	TRBJ1-1	TRBV6-1	NA	TGTGCCAGCAGTGAAGCCCAGGGGACCCAGGCTTTCTTT	CASSEAQGTQAFF
NA	TRBJ1-2	TRBV9	NA	TGTGCCAGCAGCGTAAACACAGCTTATGGCTACACCTTC	CASSVNTAYGYTF